This passage covers 27 T cell receptor beta chains from one sample sequenced in a study of cytomegalovirus exposure and HLA in healthy donors. Vbeta (60) and Jbeta (13) primers were used in the PCR. Assay: immunoSEQ multiplex PCR; the TCRdb copy retains only in-frame clones and omits some. Of some 150,000 clones listed, around four fifths are singletons. Sequenced: PBMCs. The origin of the receptors is a woman aged 45-65 years in good health and CMV-seronegative.

The genes are TRBV30 and TRBJ2-3; maybe TRBD2 (5 bases). V lost 1 base to trimming and J lost 4 bases, with 12 bases between them. The CDR3 is 14 residues long. The V gene's germline CDR1 is GTSNPN and CDR2 SVGIG (reference sequence). CDR3 loop: CAWSDGSAPDTQYF. The CDR3 coding sequence is TGTGCCTGGAGTGATGGTAGCGCCCCAGATACGCAGTATTTT. Full variable domain (remainder filled in from reference TRBV30 and TRBJ2-3): SQTIHQWPATLVQPVGSPLSLECTVEGTSNPNLYWYRQAAGRGLQLLFYSVGIGQISSEVPQNLSASRPQDRQFILSSKKLLLSDSGFYLCAWSDGSAPDTQYFGPGTRLTVL.

The chain couples TRBV4-2 to TRBJ2-5, with 13 bases matching TRBD2. Germline V gene sequence: CDR1 LGHNA, CDR2 YNFKEQ. CDR3 length equals 16 residues. Trimming cost V 3 bases and J 4 bases; bases outside gene matches: 5. This CDR3 is CASSQGTSGEGETQYF. CDR3 DNA: TGTGCCAGCAGCCAGGGGACTAGCGGGGAAGGAGAGACCCAGTACTTC.

V usage is TRBV18 and J usage is TRBJ1-3; maybe TRBD1 (6 bases). Trimming took off 4 bases at V and 5 bases at J, with 9 bases between the two ends. CDR3 size: 13 residues. Germline V gene sequence: CDR1 KGHSH, CDR2 LQKENI. CDR3 DNA: TGTGCCAGCTCACTGGACAGACGAAACACCATATATTTT. As protein: CASSLDRRNTIYF.

The genes are TRBV2 and TRBJ2-2, with TRBD2 identical over 10 bases. The J segment lost 4 bases and the V segment lost 11 bases, leaving 7 bases of the junction unmatched. CDR3 length: 14 amino acids. Germline V lookup: CDR1 SNHLY, CDR2 FYNNEI. CDR3 in amino acids: CARAGGLTTGELFF. CDR3 coding DNA: TGTGCCCGAGCGGGGGGGCTTACCACCGGGGAGCTGTTTTTT. Looking up the rest from reference TRBV2 and TRBJ2-2 gives the full variable domain: EPEVTQTPSHQVTQMGQEVILRCVPISNHLYFYWYRQILGQKVEFLVSFYNNEISEKSEIFDDQFSVERPDGSNFTLKIRSTKLEDSAMYFCARAGGLTTGELFFGEGSRLTVL.

This clone appeared a few times. This sample also contains other DNA sequences that code for the same CDR3. The rearrangement links TRBV28 to TRBJ1-3; tentative D call: TRBD1 (6 bases). The V end lost 9 bases, the J end lost 0 bases, and 9 bases lay between the germline ends. Germline CDR1 MDHEN, CDR2 SYDVKM. The CDR3 has 13 residues. The CDR3 DNA sequence: TGTGCCAGTTCACAGGGCTCTGGAAACACCATATATTTT. Its translation: CASSQGSGNTIYF.

V usage is TRBV2 and J usage is TRBJ1-5; D is possibly TRBD1 (5 bases). V shed 5 bases and J shed 1 base, with 9 bases lying between them. Looked up from germline, CDR1 is SNHLY and CDR2 is FYNNEI. The CDR3 spans 14 residues. The CDR3 protein is CASSQQESNQPQHF. The CDR3 DNA follows: TGTGCCAGCAGTCAACAGGAAAGCAATCAGCCCCAGCATTTT.

The V gene is TRBV5-8, the J gene TRBJ2-7; 7 nucleotides match TRBD1. After removal of 4 bases from V and 6 bases from J, the junction contained 13 bases not matched to a gene. Germline V CDR1 and CDR2: SGHTS, YDEGEE. The CDR3 contains 15 residues. CDR3 protein: CASSPNRGRFSEQYF. In DNA, the CDR3 is TGTGCCAGCAGCCCGAACAGGGGCCGTTTCTCCGAGCAGTACTTC.

CDR3 sequence (DNA): TGCGCCAGCAGCTCCCCTAGCGACGTAGAGACCCAGTACTTC. Translating it yields CASSSPSDVETQYF. This chain links TRBV5-1 with TRBJ2-5; the D gene is possibly TRBD2 (6 bases). The CDR3 length is 14 residues. Germline V gene data show CDR1 as SGHRS and CDR2 as YFSETQ. V lost 3 bases to trimming and J lost 4 bases, with 13 bases between them.

The J gene is TRBJ1-1, the V gene TRBV18; D not certain. The CDR3 consists of 15 residues. Germline loops: CDR1 KGHSH, CDR2 LQKENI. Deletions cut 0 bases from V and 1 base from J, with 9 bases between. The CDR3 reads CASSPPATPNTEAFF. CDR3 in DNA: TGTGCCAGCTCACCACCTGCCACACCGAACACTGAAGCTTTCTTT.

The CDR3 nucleotides read TGTGCCAGTAGCGTAAGAGAGAACACTGAAGCTTTCTTT. Its protein is CASSVRENTEAFF. The rearrangement uses TRBV19 and TRBJ1-1; D unclear. The V end was cut by 6 bases, the J end by 1 base, with 9 bases between. The CDR3 has 13 amino acids. The germline V gene has CDR1 LNHDA and CDR2 SQIVND (reference sequence).

The gene calls are TRBV6-1 and TRBJ1-1; 7 bases are shared with TRBD1. CDR1 is MNHNS and CDR2 is SASEGT in the germline V gene. The CDR3 is 13 amino acids. Unmatched junction bases numbered 4, after V lost 8 bases and J lost 1 base. The CDR3 DNA reads as TGTGCCAGCCTGACAGGGTGGAACACTGAAGCTTTCTTT. Amino acids: CASLTGWNTEAFF.

The chain links TRBV7-2 to TRBJ2-4, with 8 positions matching TRBD1. This CDR3 spans 14 amino acids. V lost 4 bases and J lost 7; bases outside the gene matches: 6. CDR1 SGHTA and CDR2 FQGNSA come from the germline V gene. CDR3 region: CASSSTGEGNIQYF. CDR3 nucleotide sequence: TGTGCCAGCAGCTCGACAGGGGAAGGCAACATTCAGTACTTC.

The chain has TRBV5-5 and TRBJ2-7; D remains ambiguous. Germline V gene sequence: CDR1 SGHKS, CDR2 YYEKEE (reference sequence). Trimming took 2 bases from V and 2 from J, leaving 5 bases between them. CDR3 length: 12 amino acids. The CDR3 is CASSFLTYEQYF. The CDR3 DNA sequence: TGTGCCAGCAGCTTTTTAACCTACGAGCAGTACTTC. The variable domain in full, completed from reference TRBV5-5 and TRBJ2-7, reads DAGVTQSPTHLIKTRGQQVTLRCSPISGHKSVSWYQQVLGQGPQFIFQYYEKEERGRGNFPDRFSARQFPNYSSELNVNALLLGDSALYLCASSFLTYEQYFGPGTRLTVT.

This clone showed up just once. The chain recombines TRBV5-8 with TRBJ1-5; 10 nucleotides agree with TRBD1. V shed 8 bases and J 4 bases; nucleotides not matched to a gene: 6. CDR1 is SGHTS, CDR2 YDEGEE, per germline. The CDR3 runs 14 residues. The CDR3 reads CARDRGPLNQPQHF. The CDR3 DNA follows: TGTGCCAGAGACAGGGGGCCGTTGAATCAGCCCCAGCATTTT.

The chain carries TRBV19 and TRBJ2-6; tentatively, D is TRBD1 (7 bases). Germline V gene lookup returns CDR1 LNHDA and CDR2 SQIVND (reference sequence). V lost 0 bases, J lost 1 base, and 19 bases lay in between. The CDR3 loop spans 20 amino acids. CDR3 loop: CASSIDRRDRALSGANVLTF. The CDR3 DNA sequence: TGTGCCAGTAGTATAGATAGGAGGGACAGAGCCTTGTCTGGGGCCAACGTCCTGACTTTC.

The J gene is TRBJ2-5, the V gene TRBV7-9; weak D call: TRBD2 (6 bases). This CDR3 contains 14 residues. Trimming pared 1 base from V and 2 bases from J, leaving 8 bases between. CDR1 is SEHNR, CDR2 FQNEAQ, per germline (reference sequence). This CDR3 reads CASSLVGGQETQYF. CDR3 DNA: TGTGCCAGCAGCTTAGTTGGGGGGCAAGAGACCCAGTACTTC.

This chain connects TRBV9 to TRBJ2-3; possible D gene TRBD2, 7 bases. The CDR3 contains 17 residues. V gave up 0 bases and J gave up 2 bases, with 16 bases separating them. Germline V gene lookup returns CDR1 SGDLS and CDR2 YYNGEE. CDR3 amino acids: CASSVEGGGFYTDTQYF. In DNA, the CDR3 is TGTGCCAGCAGCGTAGAGGGGGGGGGATTTTACACAGATACGCAGTATTTT.

The chain couples TRBV6-1 to TRBJ2-7, with D possibly TRBD2 on 6 matching bases. Germline CDR1 is MNHNS and CDR2 is SASEGT. Trimming cost V 7 bases and J 3 bases, with 16 bases left between them. CDR3 length equals 14 residues. In nucleotides, the CDR3 is TGTGCCAGCACCCTCGGGGGAAACTACTACGAGCAGTACTTC. It specifies CASTLGGNYYEQYF.

This clone was seen once. The chain couples TRBV9 to TRBJ2-2, with D possibly matching TRBD1 (6 bases). V dropped 2 bases and J dropped 0 bases, with 17 bases sitting between them. This CDR3 has 18 amino acids. The germline gives CDR1 SGDLS, CDR2 YYNGEE. This CDR3 is CASSVKDRLGANTGELFF. CDR3 DNA sequence: TGTGCCAGCAGCGTTAAAGACAGGCTGGGGGCGAACACCGGGGAGCTGTTTTTT.

The V call is TRBV27, the J call TRBJ2-7; 9 bases agree with TRBD1. Trimming removed 9 bases from V and 2 bases from J; junction bases left unmatched: 11. This CDR3 spans 15 amino acids. Germline V gene lookup returns CDR1 MNHEY and CDR2 SMNVEV (reference sequence). CDR3 residues: CASNWTGTGTYEQYF. As DNA, the CDR3 is TGTGCCAGTAACTGGACCGGGACAGGGACCTACGAGCAGTACTTC.

The V gene is TRBV14, the J gene TRBJ2-6; the match to TRBD1 covers 8 bases. Germline V CDR1 and CDR2: SGHDN, FVKESK. Germline trimming cut 3 bases from V and 0 bases from J; bases unmatched to any gene: 10. The CDR3 contains 19 residues. The CDR3, as DNA: TGTGCCAGCAGCCACGCCCGGGACAGGAGCTCCTCTGGGGCCAACGTCCTGACTTTC. Protein sequence: CASSHARDRSSSGANVLTF.

This chain links TRBV25-1 with TRBJ2-7, with TRBD1 matching over 9 bases. The trim removed 3 bases at V and 4 bases at J, leaving 7 bases unmatched. The germline V gene has CDR1 MGHDK and CDR2 SYGVNS. There are 15 residues in the CDR3. This CDR3 is CASSEGGQGGYEQYF. The CDR3, as DNA: TGTGCCAGCAGTGAGGGGGGACAGGGAGGTTACGAGCAGTACTTC.

The chain joins TRBV5-1 to TRBJ2-3; no reliable D call. In germline, CDR1 is SGHRS, CDR2 YFSETQ. This CDR3 has 17 residues. V lost 3 bases and J lost 3, with 20 bases in between. CDR3 in DNA: TGCGCCAGCAGCTGGAGATCCGGCAGCCCTCGGACAGATACGCAGTATTTT. The encoded protein is CASSWRSGSPRTDTQYF.

The sample holds a few counts of this clone. The rearrangement joins TRBV5-1 to TRBJ2-2, with D perhaps matching TRBD2 (5 bases). With 2 bases removed from V and 2 bases from J, the gap between germline ends came to 19 bases. In germline, CDR1 is SGHRS, CDR2 YFSETQ. The CDR3 covers 18 residues. The CDR3: CASSLYLPFGDNTGELFF. DNA for the CDR3: TGCGCCAGCAGCTTATATCTACCTTTCGGGGATAACACCGGGGAGCTGTTTTTT.

The V gene is TRBV7-2, the J gene TRBJ2-7; 7 positions match TRBD2. The germline gives CDR1 SGHTA, CDR2 FQGNSA. Trimming cost V 3 bases and J 7 bases; bases outside gene matches: 12. CDR3 size: 15 residues. The CDR3 region is CASSFLSGALREQYF. CDR3 sequence (DNA): TGTGCCAGCAGCTTCCTGAGCGGGGCGCTGAGGGAGCAGTACTTC. Using reference TRBV7-2 and TRBJ2-7 for the parts outside the CDR3, the full variable domain is GAGVSQSPSNKVTEKGKDVELRCDPISGHTALYWYRQSLGQGLEFLIYFQGNSAPDKSGLPSDRFSAERTGGSVSTLTIQRTQQEDSAVYLCASSFLSGALREQYFGPGTRLTVT.

The chain uses TRBV23-1 and TRBJ2-7; 9 bases are a match to TRBD1. TRBV23-1 is noted as an ORF with a role that remains uncertain. V dropped 3 bases and J dropped 5; count of bases not matched to a gene: 5. The CDR3 consists of 14 residues. This CDR3 is CASSHYTGGHEQYF. The CDR3 DNA reads as TGCGCCAGCAGTCATTATACAGGGGGCCACGAGCAGTACTTC.

This chain's CDR3 is CATSREVRQGDYGYTF. Here the CDR3 DNA reads TGTGCCACCAGCAGAGAGGTTCGACAGGGGGACTATGGCTACACCTTC. The rearrangement uses TRBV15 and TRBJ1-2; 9 nucleotides align to TRBD1. Per the germline V gene, CDR1 is LNHNV and CDR2 is YYDKDF (reference sequence). V lost 0 bases, J lost 3 bases, and 5 bases stayed unmatched. CDR3 length: 16 amino acids. The full variable domain, its missing parts supplied by reference TRBV15 and TRBJ1-2, is DAMVIQNPRYQVTQFGKPVTLSCSQTLNHNVMYWYQQKSSQAPKLLFHYYDKDFNNEADTPDNFQSRRPNTSFCFLDIRSPGLGDTAMYLCATSREVRQGDYGYTFGSGTRLTVV.